The rows below give T cell receptor beta chains drawn from one sample of a study of cytomegalovirus exposure and HLA in healthy donors. Profiling relied on immunoSEQ multiplex PCR, and the TCRdb table lists in-frame clones only, not all of them. Of 100,000 to 150,000 clones listed, 65% to 80% are singletons. The specimen sequenced was PBMCs. All receptors come from a woman aged 40 to 55 in good health and CMV-seronegative. Each CDR3 is given with its conserved first and last residue. The D gene is left open where the match is weak. For some rows the clone size is stated as once, few or many, or as a class when expanded; others skip it.

D gene,V gene,J gene,clone size,CDR3 protein,CDR3 DNA
TRBD1,TRBV29-1,TRBJ2-7,.,CSVEGRQGSLGEQYF,TGCAGCGTTGAAGGGCGACAGGGTTCCTTGGGAGAGCAGTACTTC
TRBD2,TRBV7-2,TRBJ2-5,.,CASSLGGGREETQYF,TGTGCCAGCAGCTTAGGAGGCGGGAGGGAAGAGACCCAGTACTTC
.,TRBV6-1,TRBJ2-5,.,CASSGRLARETQYF,TGTGCCAGCAGTGGGCGTCTAGCGCGGGAGACCCAGTACTTC
TRBD1,TRBV2,TRBJ1-1,.,CASSAQGGKHTEAFF,TGTGCCAGCAGTGCACAGGGGGGAAAACACACTGAAGCTTTCTTT
TRBD1,TRBV19,TRBJ1-3,.,CASSRTGTGNTIYF,TGTGCCAGTAGCAGGACAGGGACTGGAAACACCATATATTTT
TRBD1,TRBV10-2,TRBJ1-2,.,CASSSRTGISYGYTF,TGCGCCAGCTCCTCTCGGACAGGAATTTCCTATGGCTACACCTTC
TRBD2,TRBV5-1,TRBJ2-7,.,CASSSLAGPSYEQYF,TGCGCCAGCAGCTCACTAGCGGGGCCCTCCTACGAGCAGTACTTC
.,TRBV5-1,TRBJ2-1,few,CASSPDSNEQFF,TGCGCCAGCAGCCCGGACTCTAATGAGCAGTTCTTC
.,TRBV11-3,TRBJ2-2,.,CASSRNTGELFF,TGTGCCAGCAGCCGTAACACCGGGGAGCTGTTTTTT
TRBD2,TRBV6-1,TRBJ2-3,few,CASSETSGRGDTQYF,TGTGCCAGCAGTGAGACTAGCGGGAGAGGGGATACGCAGTATTTT
TRBD1,TRBV7-9,TRBJ2-2,.,CASSSFGQGAGPNTGELFF,TGTGCCAGCAGCTCATTCGGACAGGGGGCGGGGCCGAACACCGGGGAGCTGTTTTTT
TRBD1,TRBV9,TRBJ1-2,.,CASEGPSGAGGGGYTF,TGTGCCAGCGAGGGTCCTTCCGGGGCAGGGGGAGGTGGCTACACCTTC
TRBD1,TRBV7-8,TRBJ1-3,.,CASSPNTLQGPSGNTIYF,TGTGCCAGCAGCCCCAATACCCTACAGGGGCCCTCTGGAAACACCATATATTTT
.,TRBV29-1,TRBJ2-2,.,CSVGAGPGELFF,TGCAGCGTTGGGGCAGGGCCCGGGGAGCTGTTTTTT
.,TRBV5-5,TRBJ2-7,.,CASSSSLRTADHEQYF,TGTGCCAGCAGCTCTTCGTTACGGACAGCGGATCACGAGCAGTACTTC
.,TRBV19,TRBJ2-2,.,CASSLGGGELFF,TGTGCCAGTAGCTTGGGGGGCGGGGAGCTGTTTTTT
TRBD1,TRBV7-9,TRBJ1-1,.,CASSLGGQGLGAFF,TGTGCCAGCAGCTTAGGGGGACAGGGGCTTGGGGCTTTCTTT
TRBD1,TRBV6-5,TRBJ1-1,.,CASNRGGNTEAFF,TGTGCCAGCAACAGGGGCGGGAACACTGAAGCTTTCTTT
.,TRBV7-6,TRBJ2-1,.,CASSLAVYNEQFF,TGTGCCAGCAGCTTAGCCGTCTACAATGAGCAGTTCTTC
TRBD1,TRBV6-5,TRBJ1-2,.,CASSAVTGLGHGYTF,TGTGCCAGCAGTGCCGTGACAGGGTTAGGGCATGGCTACACCTTC
.,TRBV6-4,TRBJ1-2,.,CASRREPGDRYGYTF,TGTGCCAGCAGAAGAGAACCAGGGGATCGCTATGGCTACACCTTC
TRBD1,TRBV7-8,TRBJ1-4,.,CASSLVRTGHFFF,TGTGCCAGCAGCTTAGTCAGGACAGGGCACTTTTTTTTT
TRBD2,TRBV7-2,TRBJ2-5,few,CASSRREGQETQYF,TGTGCCAGCAGCCGGCGGGAGGGTCAAGAGACCCAGTACTTC
TRBD1,TRBV2,TRBJ2-1,few,CASAQGAGTYNEQFF,TGTGCCAGCGCGCAGGGGGCAGGGACCTACAATGAGCAGTTCTTC
.,TRBV30,TRBJ1-4,.,CAWSGPNRFTNEKLFF,TGTGCCTGGAGTGGACCGAACAGGTTCACTAATGAAAAACTGTTTTTT
TRBD1,TRBV6-4,TRBJ2-2,once,CASSGGQSDTGELFF,TGTGCCAGCAGTGGGGGACAGTCTGACACCGGGGAGCTGTTTTTT
.,TRBV13,TRBJ2-6,.,CASSPDRQTMGANVLTF,TGTGCCAGCAGCCCGGACAGACAGACGATGGGGGCCAACGTCCTGACTTTC
.,TRBV5-6,TRBJ2-6,.,CASSLGNFARATGANGLTF,TGTGCCAGCAGCTTGGGAAATTTCGCCAGGGCAACTGGGGCCAACGGCCTGACTTTC
TRBD1,TRBV19,TRBJ2-1,.,CASSIETRDRVLYNEQFF,TGTGCCAGTAGTATAGAGACCCGGGACAGGGTCCTCTACAATGAGCAGTTCTTC
.,TRBV6-5,TRBJ1-2,.,CASSYSTGQNYGYTF,TGTGCCAGCAGTTACTCGACAGGACAGAACTATGGCTACACCTTC
.,TRBV7-6,TRBJ2-2,.,CASSPSLGSNTGELFF,TGTGCCAGCAGCCCCTCGTTGGGCTCGAACACCGGGGAGCTGTTTTTT
.,TRBV28,TRBJ1-6,few,CASSLGRVGSPLHF,TGTGCCAGCAGTTTAGGGAGGGTTGGATCACCCCTCCACTTT
TRBD1,TRBV2,TRBJ2-3,.,CASRDRDGTDTQYF,TGTGCCAGCCGGGACAGGGATGGCACAGATACGCAGTATTTT
.,TRBV28,TRBJ1-2,.,CASIRAGIYYGYTF,TGTGCCAGTATAAGAGCAGGGATATACTATGGCTACACCTTC
TRBD2,TRBV7-3,TRBJ2-2,.,CASSLASGRAGELFF,TGTGCCAGCAGCTTAGCTAGCGGTCGTGCCGGGGAGCTGTTTTTT
TRBD1,TRBV28,TRBJ1-4,.,CASSFGNDRGKEKLFF,TGTGCCAGCAGTTTTGGGAATGACAGGGGAAAAGAAAAACTGTTTTTT
TRBD2,TRBV5-4,TRBJ2-7,.,CASTQFGTSGGPSYEQYF,TGTGCCAGCACCCAATTCGGGACTAGCGGGGGGCCAAGCTACGAGCAGTACTTC